This T cell receptor beta chain originates from a study of blood T cell repertoires in COVID-19. J gave up 1 base and V 6 bases, and 4 bases lay outside the gene matches. Per the germline V gene, CDR1 is LNHDA and CDR2 is SQIVND (reference sequence). CDR3 length equals 14 residues. Assay: immunoSEQ multiplex PCR; the TCRdb copy retains only in-frame clones and omits some. This table holds 250,000 to 350,000 clones, roughly 90% found once. The J gene is TRBJ1-2, the V gene TRBV19; 8 nucleotides line up with TRBD1. The sequence came from a woman aged 60-75 years with acute or convalescent COVID-19. Sequenced sample: peripheral blood. The CDR3 sequence: CASRVDRGNYGYTF. CDR3 DNA sequence: TGTGCCAGTAGGGTCGACAGGGGTAACTATGGCTACACCTTC.